Listed here are 32 T cell receptor beta chains from one sample, sequenced in a study of cytomegalovirus exposure and HLA in healthy donors (dated by TCRdb to the late 2010s). Library creation used the immunoSEQ multiplex PCR assay. The multiplex PCR relied on a mix of 60 forward primers for TCR Vbeta segments and 13 reverse primers for TCR Jbeta segments. Held by TCRdb, this immuneACCESS table contains in-frame sequences only and omits some clones. Under half of the omission traces to an unresolved V gene where checked; the cause of the rest is unknown. The sample data list 73,000 or so clones, and about 81% of these were observed just once. 6.5% of the sample is taken by the ten largest. Sequenced input: PBMCs. These TCRs come from a human donor in good health.

This chain links TRBV9 with TRBJ1-2; 7 nucleotides align to TRBD1. The germline V gene encodes CDR1 SGDLS and CDR2 YYNGEE. Losses at the gene ends were 0 bases for V and 7 bases for J; bases not matched to a gene: 6. The CDR3 spans 14 residues. CDR3 amino acids: CASSVARQGGGYTF. CDR3 in DNA: TGTGCCAGCAGCGTAGCTCGACAGGGCGGTGGCTACACCTTC.

The chain has TRBV2 and TRBJ2-2; maybe TRBD2 (5 bases). Germline V gives CDR1 SNHLY, CDR2 FYNNEI. V lost 6 bases and J lost 10, with 21 bases in between. This CDR3 has 15 residues. CDR3 loop: CASRNPGNQEEELFF. The DNA for the CDR3 is TGTGCCAGCAGGAATCCGGGAAACCAAGAGGAGGAGCTGTTTTTT.

The genes are TRBV6-1 and TRBJ2-3; 10 positions match TRBD1. The CDR3 sequence is 18 residues long. V shed 2 bases, J shed 5 bases, and the junction held 13 bases outside the gene matches. The V gene's germline CDR1 is MNHNS and CDR2 SASEGT. CDR3 sequence reads: CASSELGAGTGEEDTQYF. DNA of the CDR3: TGTGCCAGCAGTGAATTGGGTGCTGGGACAGGGGAGGAAGATACGCAGTATTTT.

This chain connects TRBV2 to TRBJ2-5, with 7 bases aligning to TRBD1. Trimming took 5 bases from V and 5 from J; bases not matched to a gene: 5. The CDR3 spans 13 residues. The germline V gene has CDR1 SNHLY and CDR2 FYNNEI. CDR3 DNA sequence: TGTGCCAGCAGTTACAGGGGTGGCGAGACCCAGTACTTC. Its translation is CASSYRGGETQYF.

This clone showed up just once. The chain has TRBV11-2 and TRBJ1-6, with D possibly being TRBD1 (5 bases). The CDR3 runs 14 residues. Trimming removed 2 bases from V and 10 bases from J, with 12 bases in between. Per the germline V gene, CDR1 is SGHAT and CDR2 is FQNNGV. The CDR3 loop is CASSLRGGNSPLHF. CDR3 DNA sequence: TGTGCCAGCAGCTTAAGGGGCGGGAACTCACCCCTCCACTTT.

The chain has TRBV5-8 and TRBJ1-1; the D gene is possibly TRBD1 (5 bases). The CDR3 length is 16 residues. Germline lookup yields CDR1 SGHTS and CDR2 YDEGEE. Trimming shortened V by 0 bases and J by 1 base, and 13 bases separated the two germline ends. The CDR3 DNA follows: TGTGCCAGCAGCTTGGCAGGGTTCGTCCCGAACACTGAAGCTTTCTTT. Translation gives CASSLAGFVPNTEAFF.

This chain joins TRBV7-9 and TRBJ2-1, with a possible D match to TRBD1 (7 bases). Germline V lookup: CDR1 SEHNR, CDR2 FQNEAQ (reference sequence). The CDR3 runs to 16 residues. Deletions cut 5 bases from V and 4 bases from J, with 18 bases between. The CDR3: CASSPRGADRYNEQFF. The CDR3 nucleotides read TGTGCCAGCAGCCCCAGGGGGGCAGACAGGTACAATGAGCAGTTCTTC.

The chain links TRBV7-2 to TRBJ2-2, with a weak D call TRBD1 (7 bases). From germline, CDR1 is SGHTA and CDR2 FQGNSA. This CDR3 contains 15 residues. V gave up 9 bases and J gave up 0 bases, with 14 bases separating them. In DNA form, the CDR3 reads TGTGCCAGTACTCAGGGGGGAACGAACACCGGGGAGCTGTTTTTT. The encoded protein is CASTQGGTNTGELFF.

This clone has more than one count but fewer than ten. The chain is built from TRBV9 and TRBJ2-3; 8 nucleotides line up with TRBD2. V trimming: 2 bases; J trimming: 3 bases; junction bases outside the gene matches: 8. The CDR3 length is 16 residues. CDR1 is SGDLS, CDR2 YYNGEE, per germline. CDR3 sequence (DNA): TGTGCCAGCAGCGTGGGGACTAGGAGGAATACAGATACGCAGTATTTT. Encoded protein: CASSVGTRRNTDTQYF. The full variable domain, with the rest looked up from reference TRBV9 and TRBJ2-3, is DSGVTQTPKHLITATGQRVTLRCSPRSGDLSVYWYQQSLDQGLQFLIQYYNGEERAKGNILERFSAQQFPDLHSELNLSSLELGDSALYFCASSVGTRRNTDTQYFGPGTRLTVL.

This chain connects TRBV6-5 to TRBJ1-1; possible D gene TRBD1, 5 bases. The germline CDR1 and CDR2 sequences are MNHEY and SVGAGI. The CDR3 has 13 residues. The V gene lost 5 bases and the J gene lost 5 bases, with 12 bases spanning the gap. The CDR3 bases are TGTGCCAGCAGTCGACAGTCTAGGACTGAAGCTTTCTTT. This sequence encodes CASSRQSRTEAFF.

The chain uses TRBV9 and TRBJ2-3, with 11 bases fitting TRBD2. J lost 2 bases, V lost 1 base, and 6 bases had no gene match. CDR3 length equals 17 residues. Per the germline V gene, CDR1 is SGDLS and CDR2 is YYNGEE. CDR3 DNA: TGTGCCAGCAGCGTACTTGGACTAGCGGGTAACACAGATACGCAGTATTTT. Translation: CASSVLGLAGNTDTQYF.

The CDR3 DNA sequence: TGCAGTGCTAGAAAAGCGGGGCTCCAGTACTTC. This codes for CSARKAGLQYF. This chain connects TRBV20-1 to TRBJ2-5, with 7 bases aligning to TRBD2. CDR3 length equals 11 residues. The germline V gene has CDR1 DFQATT and CDR2 SNEGSKA (reference sequence). The V segment lost 2 bases and the J segment 10 bases; nucleotides outside the gene matches: 4.

Written as DNA, the CDR3 is TGTGCCAGCAGTGAACGGGGGGGTGGCTACGAGCAGTACTTC. Its translation: CASSERGGGYEQYF. This chain joins TRBV2 and TRBJ2-7, with 8 bases fitting TRBD2. CDR3 size: 14 residues. V lost 2 bases and J lost 3; bases outside the gene matches: 3. CDR1 and CDR2 (germline): SNHLY, FYNNEI.

The J gene is TRBJ1-3, the V gene TRBV7-6; no clear D gene. Between the trimmed V and J ends, which lost 1 base and 0 bases, there was a span of 10 bases. This CDR3 region has 16 residues. CDR1 is SGHVS and CDR2 is FNYEAQ in the germline V gene. The CDR3 spells CASSLDQATSGNTIYF. The DNA of the CDR3 is TGTGCCAGCAGCTTAGACCAGGCGACCTCTGGAAACACCATATATTTT.

The chain couples TRBV9 to TRBJ2-5; 7 nucleotides agree with TRBD2. Germline lookup yields CDR1 SGDLS and CDR2 YYNGEE. V shed 0 bases and J 2 bases; nucleotides not matched to a gene: 4. The CDR3 covers 15 residues. DNA of the CDR3: TGTGCCAGCAGCGTAGAGGGAGCGGGACAAGAGACCCAGTACTTC. This encodes CASSVEGAGQETQYF.

The chain links TRBV27 to TRBJ2-5; D may be TRBD2 (6 bases). This CDR3 spans 15 amino acids. The ends were cut back, 5 bases at V and 1 base at J, with 14 bases in the middle. Germline values: CDR1 MNHEY, CDR2 SMNVEV (reference sequence). CDR3 in amino acids: CASSPLSSAQETQYF. The CDR3 nucleotides are TGTGCCAGCAGTCCCCTGTCTAGCGCCCAAGAGACCCAGTACTTC.

This clone was picked up one time. CDR3 sequence reads: CASTPVGRVSGNTIYF. The CDR3 region has the DNA TGTGCCAGTACTCCGGTGGGCAGAGTCTCTGGAAACACCATATATTTT. V gene TRBV19 combines with J gene TRBJ1-3; D is unresolved. Germline CDR1 LNHDA, CDR2 SQIVND (reference sequence). CDR3 size: 16 residues. Trimming removed 7 bases at V and 0 bases at J, with 16 bases between.

In nucleotides, the CDR3 is TGCAGCGTTGACCAATCCGGACAGAATGAAAAACTGTTTTTT. Its translation is CSVDQSGQNEKLFF. The chain joins TRBV29-1 to TRBJ1-4; D possibly corresponds to TRBD1 (6 bases). Trimming shortened V by 3 bases and J by 5 bases, and 13 bases separated the two germline ends. Looked up from germline, CDR1 is SQVTM and CDR2 is ANQGSEA. The CDR3 has 14 amino acids.

The V gene is TRBV4-3, the J gene TRBJ1-2; D perhaps matches TRBD1 (5 bases). V gave up 1 base and J gave up 4 bases, with 13 bases separating them. This CDR3 spans 15 amino acids. Germline V CDR1 and CDR2: LGHNA, YSLEER. The chain's CDR3 is CASSQGRAGLYGYTF. In nucleotides, the CDR3 is TGCGCCAGCAGCCAAGGACGGGCGGGACTCTATGGCTACACCTTC.

The chain links TRBV7-9 to TRBJ2-1, with 8 bases fitting TRBD2. The CDR3 extends over 16 amino acids. V shed 7 bases, J shed 0 bases, and the junction held 8 bases outside the gene matches. CDR1 is SEHNR and CDR2 is FQNEAQ in the germline V gene (reference sequence). CDR3: CASTGSGSSSYNEQFF. The CDR3 nucleotides read TGTGCCAGCACCGGAAGCGGGAGCTCCTCCTACAATGAGCAGTTCTTC. Using reference TRBV7-9 and TRBJ2-1 for the parts outside the CDR3, the full variable domain is DTGVSQNPRHKITKRGQNVTFRCDPISEHNRLYWYRQTLGQGPEFLTYFQNEAQLEKSRLLSDRFSAERPKGSFSTLEIQRTEQGDSAMYLCASTGSGSSSYNEQFFGPGTRLTVL.

This clone was seen only once. The V and J genes are TRBV10-1 and TRBJ2-7, with 8 bases fitting TRBD1. Germline V gives CDR1 WNHNN, CDR2 SYGVQD (reference sequence). The CDR3 length is 14 residues. Trimming took 6 bases from V and 5 from J; bases not matched to a gene: 9. This CDR3 reads CASSRTGQGNEQYF. The CDR3 region has the DNA TGCGCCAGCAGCCGAACAGGACAGGGTAACGAGCAGTACTTC.

The chain has TRBV25-1 and TRBJ1-1; 9 nucleotides line up with TRBD1. With 6 bases clipped from V and 1 base from J, the junction kept 3 bases outside the gene matches. Germline loops: CDR1 MGHDK, CDR2 SYGVNS. The CDR3 spans 14 residues. The CDR3 region has the DNA TGTGCCAGCAGAGGACAGGGGTGGAACACTGAAGCTTTCTTT. It encodes CASRGQGWNTEAFF.

The table lists this clone with a count of one. J is TRBJ1-6 and V is TRBV7-9, with a weak D call TRBD1 (5 bases). Trimming stripped 5 bases from V and 3 bases from J, with 14 bases between. The CDR3 length is 16 residues. CDR1 and CDR2 (germline): SEHNR, FQNEAQ (reference sequence). CDR3: CASSPQGRDYNSPLHF. The CDR3 region has the DNA TGTGCCAGCAGCCCTCAGGGTAGGGACTATAATTCACCCCTCCACTTT.

The chain links TRBV6-1 to TRBJ2-3; TRBD2 agrees at 8 bases. Germline assignment: CDR1 MNHNS and CDR2 SASEGT. The V and J ends lost 6 bases and 0 bases, in that order; junction bases with no gene match: 2. The CDR3 is made up of 14 amino acids. The CDR3 region has the DNA TGTGCCAGCAGCGGCGGGGGGAGCACAGATACGCAGTATTTT. Translated: CASSGGGSTDTQYF.

V and J are TRBV4-1 and TRBJ1-6, with TRBD1 as a possible D gene (6 bases). The V and J ends lost 0 bases and 8 bases respectively, with 8 bases between them. CDR3 length equals 14 residues. Germline values: CDR1 MGHRA, CDR2 YSYEKL. In DNA, the CDR3 is TGCGCCAGCAGCCAAGATAAGGGGGATTCACCCCTCCACTTT. As protein: CASSQDKGDSPLHF.

The chain combines TRBV5-8 with TRBJ2-5, with D possibly TRBD1 on 6 matching bases. V lost 5 bases and J 5 bases, leaving 10 bases between the germline ends. The CDR3 is 12 amino acids. In germline, CDR1 is SGHTS, CDR2 YDEGEE. The CDR3 DNA reads TGTGCCAGCAGTTACAGGGCTGAGACCCAGTACTTC. Protein product: CASSYRAETQYF.

The rearrangement uses TRBV10-3 and TRBJ2-3; TRBD1 agrees at 9 bases. From germline, CDR1 is ENHRY and CDR2 SYGVKD. This CDR3 is built from 13 residues. V lost 10 bases and J lost 4; bases outside the gene matches: 6. CDR3 nucleotides: TGTGCCACCGAGACAGGGGGATCAGATACGCAGTATTTT. It codes for CATETGGSDTQYF.

This chain joins TRBV6-4 and TRBJ1-1, with TRBD1 as a possible D gene (5 bases). The CDR3 has 15 amino acids. The germline V gene encodes CDR1 MRHNA and CDR2 SNTAGT. Trimming pared 6 bases from V and 5 bases from J, leaving 19 bases between. The CDR3 DNA reads as TGTGCCAGCAGCGCCGAACCGGGGGGACGAACTGAAGCTTTCTTT. Translation: CASSAEPGGRTEAFF.

The chain joins TRBV19 to TRBJ1-1, with 8 nucleotides matching TRBD1. The V gene's germline CDR1 is LNHDA and CDR2 SQIVND (reference sequence). Trimming at V came to 5 bases and at J to 0 bases, leaving 2 bases not matched to a gene. CDR3 length: 14 amino acids. CDR3 coding DNA: TGTGCCAGTAGTGAGGGACAGGTGAACACTGAAGCTTTCTTT. Amino acids: CASSEGQVNTEAFF.

V usage is TRBV28 and J usage is TRBJ2-1; TRBD1 might be the D (5 bases). Germline CDR1 reads MDHEN; CDR2 reads SYDVKM. The CDR3 loop spans 12 amino acids. With 4 bases removed from V and 9 bases from J, the gap between germline ends came to 10 bases. CDR3 sequence: CASSYGAVEQFF. In nucleotides, the CDR3 is TGTGCCAGCAGTTATGGGGCGGTTGAGCAGTTCTTC. Filled out from reference TRBV28 and TRBJ2-1, the complete variable domain reads DVKVTQSSRYLVKRTGEKVFLECVQDMDHENMFWYRQDPGLGLRLIYFSYDVKMKEKGDIPEGYSVSREKKERFSLILESASTNQTSMYLCASSYGAVEQFFGPGTRLTVL.

In this sample, this clone turned up a few times. The rearrangement uses TRBV6-5 and TRBJ2-7; the match to TRBD1 covers 7 bases. This CDR3 is 15 amino acids long. The V and J ends lost 2 bases and 7 bases, in that order; junction bases with no gene match: 11. CDR1 and CDR2 from the germline V gene are MNHEY and SVGAGI. This chain's CDR3 is CASSYLRDSFEEQYF. In DNA form, the CDR3 reads TGTGCCAGCAGTTACCTCCGGGACAGCTTTGAAGAGCAGTACTTC.

The chain links TRBV15 to TRBJ1-1, with D perhaps matching TRBD1 (5 bases). V lost 3 bases and J lost 4, with 9 bases in between. CDR1 LNHNV and CDR2 YYDKDF come from the germline V gene (reference sequence). The CDR3 covers 13 residues. CDR3 nucleotides: TGTGCCACCAGCAGCACAGGTCTCACTGAAGCTTTCTTT. Translation gives CATSSTGLTEAFF.